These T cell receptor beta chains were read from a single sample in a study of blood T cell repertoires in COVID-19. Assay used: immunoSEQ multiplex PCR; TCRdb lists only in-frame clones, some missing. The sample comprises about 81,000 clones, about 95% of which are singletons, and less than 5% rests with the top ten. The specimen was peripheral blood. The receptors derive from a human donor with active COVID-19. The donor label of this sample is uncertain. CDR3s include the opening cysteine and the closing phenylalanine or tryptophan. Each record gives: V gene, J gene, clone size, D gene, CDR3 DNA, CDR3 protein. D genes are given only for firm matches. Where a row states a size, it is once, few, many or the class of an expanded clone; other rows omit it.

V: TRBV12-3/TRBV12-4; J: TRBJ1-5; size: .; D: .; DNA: TGTGCCAGCACCTATGGTGGTCAGCCCCAGCATTTT; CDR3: CASTYGGQPQHF
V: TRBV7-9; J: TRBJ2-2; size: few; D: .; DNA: TGTGCCAGCAGCAGGACAGCGAACACCGGGGAGCTGTTTTTT; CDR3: CASSRTANTGELFF
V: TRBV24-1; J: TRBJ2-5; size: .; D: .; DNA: TGTGCCACCAGTGATGCGACAGTACAAGAGACCCAGTACTTC; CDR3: CATSDATVQETQYF
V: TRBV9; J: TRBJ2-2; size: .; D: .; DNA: TGTGCCAGCAGCGTAGGAGGTCAGAGCACCGGGGAGCTGTTTTTT; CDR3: CASSVGGQSTGELFF
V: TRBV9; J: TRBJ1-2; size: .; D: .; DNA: TGTGCCAGCAGCCGCGGCGAGGGTAATGGCTACACCTTC; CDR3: CASSRGEGNGYTF
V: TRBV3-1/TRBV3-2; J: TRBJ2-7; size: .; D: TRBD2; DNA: TGTGCCAGCAGCGCCCCACTAGCGGGAGTCGCCTACGAGCAGTACTTC; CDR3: CASSAPLAGVAYEQYF
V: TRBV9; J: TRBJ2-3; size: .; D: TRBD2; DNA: TGTGCCAGCAGCACCCGGACTAGCGGGAGGGCCTCAGATACGCAGTATTTT; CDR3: CASSTRTSGRASDTQYF
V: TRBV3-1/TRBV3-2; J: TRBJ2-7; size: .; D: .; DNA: TGTGCCAGCAGCCAACAGGGGCTCTCCTACGAGCAGTACTTC; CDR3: CASSQQGLSYEQYF
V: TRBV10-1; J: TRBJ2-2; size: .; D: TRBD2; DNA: TGCGCCAGCAGTACGGGGGGCACCGGGGAGCTGTTTTTT; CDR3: CASSTGGTGELFF
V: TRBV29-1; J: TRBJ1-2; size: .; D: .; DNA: TGCAGCGTTGAAGACAGGGGAATCCGGTATGGCTACACCTTC; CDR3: CSVEDRGIRYGYTF
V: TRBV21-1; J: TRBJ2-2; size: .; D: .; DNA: TGTGCCAGCAGCAAAAGGGGCGGCCCGGCCGACACCGGGGAGCTGTTTTTT; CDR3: CASSKRGGPADTGELFF
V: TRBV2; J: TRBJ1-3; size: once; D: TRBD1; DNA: TGTGCCAGCAGTACCTTGGGACAGATCACTGGAAACACCATATATTTT; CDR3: CASSTLGQITGNTIYF
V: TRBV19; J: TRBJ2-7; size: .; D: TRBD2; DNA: TGTGCCAGTAGTATAGGGGGACTAGTCTACGAGCAGTACTTC; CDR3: CASSIGGLVYEQYF
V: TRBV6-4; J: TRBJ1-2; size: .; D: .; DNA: TGTGCCAGCAGTGGGTCCCGGTCGGGTGGCTACACCTTC; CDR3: CASSGSRSGGYTF
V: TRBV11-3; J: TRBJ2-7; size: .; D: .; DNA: TGTGCCAGCAGCTTAGAGCCATTCAGATACGAGCAGTACTTC; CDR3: CASSLEPFRYEQYF
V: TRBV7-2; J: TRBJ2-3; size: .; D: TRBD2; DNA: TGTGCCAGCAGCTTAGGAGCGGGAGTCGGGGCGGGGGATACGCAGTATTTT; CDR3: CASSLGAGVGAGDTQYF
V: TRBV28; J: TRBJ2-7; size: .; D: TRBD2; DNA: TGTGCCAGCTCCCCCGGTAGCGGGACACAGCAGTACTTC; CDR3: CASSPGSGTQQYF
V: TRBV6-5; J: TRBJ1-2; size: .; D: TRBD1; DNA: TGTGCCAGCAGCCTGACAGGGGGGAATGGCTACACCTTC; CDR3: CASSLTGGNGYTF
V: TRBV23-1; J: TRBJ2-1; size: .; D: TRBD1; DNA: TGCGCCAGCAGTCAATCGAGCCCCGACACAGGGGTCCCCTACAATGAGCAGTTCTTC; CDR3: CASSQSSPDTGVPYNEQFF
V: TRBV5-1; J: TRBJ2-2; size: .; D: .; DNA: TGCGCCAGCGGTCGGGAAACCGGGGAGCTGTTTTTT; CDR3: CASGRETGELFF
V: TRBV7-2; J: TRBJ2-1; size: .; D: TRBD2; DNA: TGTGCCAGCAGCTCTCCGGGCGGGAGCCTCCCACGGGATGAGCAGTTCTTC; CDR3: CASSSPGGSLPRDEQFF
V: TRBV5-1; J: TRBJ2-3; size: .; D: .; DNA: TGCGCCAGCAGCCCGGGAGTGTCGACAGATACGCAGTATTTT; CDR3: CASSPGVSTDTQYF
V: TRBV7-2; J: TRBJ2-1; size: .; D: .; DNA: TGTGCCAGCAGCTCCGGCCCAGGGGACAATGAGCAGTTCTTC; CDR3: CASSSGPGDNEQFF
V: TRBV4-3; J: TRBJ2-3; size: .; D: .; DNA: TGCGCCAGCAGCCCTAGGGGTACTAGCACAGATACGCAGTATTTT; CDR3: CASSPRGTSTDTQYF
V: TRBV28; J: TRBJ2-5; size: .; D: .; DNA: TGTGCCAGCATGAATCCGTGGGGAGGGACCCAGTACTTC; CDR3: CASMNPWGGTQYF
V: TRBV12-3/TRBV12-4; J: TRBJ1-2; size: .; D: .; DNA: TGTGCCAGCAGGGGCCAGGGTGGGTATGGCTACACCTTC; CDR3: CASRGQGGYGYTF
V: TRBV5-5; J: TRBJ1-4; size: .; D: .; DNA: TGTGCCAGCAGCTCCCCGCGTGGACAGAATGAAAAACTGTTTTTT; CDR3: CASSSPRGQNEKLFF
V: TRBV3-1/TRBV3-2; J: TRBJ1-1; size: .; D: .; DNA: TGTGCCAGCAGCCAAGATCCGAGGCGCACTGAAGCTTTCTTT; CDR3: CASSQDPRRTEAFF
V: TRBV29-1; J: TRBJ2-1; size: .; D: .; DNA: TGCAGCGTTGAAGATCTGGCGCGGAGGGGCCGGGATGAGCAGTTCTTC; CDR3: CSVEDLARRGRDEQFF